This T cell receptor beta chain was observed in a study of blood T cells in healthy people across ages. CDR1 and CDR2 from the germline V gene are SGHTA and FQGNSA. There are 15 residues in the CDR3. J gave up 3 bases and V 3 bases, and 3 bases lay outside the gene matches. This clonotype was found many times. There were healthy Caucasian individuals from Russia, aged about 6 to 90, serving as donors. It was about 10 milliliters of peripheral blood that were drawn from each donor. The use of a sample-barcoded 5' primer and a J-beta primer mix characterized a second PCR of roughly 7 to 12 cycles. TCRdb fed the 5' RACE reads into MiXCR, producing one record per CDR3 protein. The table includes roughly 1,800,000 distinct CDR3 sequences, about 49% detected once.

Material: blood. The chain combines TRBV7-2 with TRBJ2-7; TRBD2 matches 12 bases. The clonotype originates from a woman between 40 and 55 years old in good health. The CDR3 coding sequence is TGTGCCAGCAGCTTTGGACTAGCGGGGATCTACGAGCAGTACTTC. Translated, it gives CASSFGLAGIYEQYF. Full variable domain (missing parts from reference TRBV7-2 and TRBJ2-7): GAGVSQSPSNKVTEKGKDVELRCDPISGHTALYWYRQSLGQGLEFLIYFQGNSAPDKSGLPSDRFSAERTGGSVSTLTIQRTQQEDSAVYLCASSFGLAGIYEQYFGPGTRLTVT.